These T cell receptor beta chains were read from a single sample in a study of early T cells in non-severe SARS-CoV-2 infection. TCRdb analysed the 5' RACE reads with MiXCR anew, one entry per CDR3 protein. The sample contains some 48,000 distinct CDR3 sequences, approximately 13% of which appear only once. Source material: whole blood. These receptors originate from an adult who was a healthcare worker with PCR-confirmed SARS-CoV-2 infection or an uninfected control (not recorded which). Each CDR3 is given with its conserved first and last residue. D genes are given only for firm matches. The size entry is marked missing in some rows and otherwise reads once, few, many or a size class.

d_gene: TRBD2
abundance: many
v_gene: TRBV27
j_gene: TRBJ2-1
CDR3nt: TGTGCCAGCAGGGAATGGACTAGCGGGAGATACAATGAGCAGTTCTTC
CDR3aa: CASREWTSGRYNEQFF

d_gene: -
abundance: many
v_gene: TRBV30
j_gene: TRBJ2-4
CDR3nt: TGTGCCTGGAGTGTACCCCCGGCCAAAAACATTCAGTACTTC
CDR3aa: CAWSVPPAKNIQYF

d_gene: -
abundance: many
v_gene: TRBV2
j_gene: TRBJ2-3
CDR3nt: TGTGCCAGCAGTGAGAGGGGGGCAGGGGCCGCAGATACGCAGTATTTT
CDR3aa: CASSERGAGAADTQYF

d_gene: -
abundance: many
v_gene: TRBV6-5
j_gene: TRBJ2-7
CDR3nt: TGTGCCAGCAGTTACTCAGGGGCCTACGAGCAGTACTTC
CDR3aa: CASSYSGAYEQYF

d_gene: -
abundance: -
v_gene: TRBV12-3/TRBV12-4
j_gene: TRBJ1-5
CDR3nt: TGTGCCAGCAGTTTAGACCCCCGCAATCAGCCCCAGCAGTTT
CDR3aa: CASSLDPRNQPQQF

d_gene: -
abundance: many
v_gene: TRBV7-3
j_gene: TRBJ2-2
CDR3nt: TGTGCCAGCAGCTCCCTGTCCACCGGGGAGCTGTTTTTT
CDR3aa: CASSSLSTGELFF

d_gene: -
abundance: -
v_gene: TRBV27
j_gene: TRBJ1-5
CDR3nt: TGTGCCAGCAGTTTATCAGTGGCTCAGCCCCAGCATTTT
CDR3aa: CASSLSVAQPQHF

d_gene: -
abundance: many
v_gene: TRBV2
j_gene: TRBJ2-7
CDR3nt: TGTGCCAGCAGAAGCTCCTGGGACGAGCAGTACTTC
CDR3aa: CASRSSWDEQYF

d_gene: -
abundance: many
v_gene: TRBV20-1
j_gene: TRBJ2-1
CDR3nt: TGCAGTGCTAGTCCTTACAATGAGCAGTTCTTC
CDR3aa: CSASPYNEQFF

d_gene: TRBD1
abundance: many
v_gene: TRBV7-6
j_gene: TRBJ2-7
CDR3nt: TGTGCCAGCAGCCATGGGACAGGTACCTACGAGCAGTACTTC
CDR3aa: CASSHGTGTYEQYF

d_gene: -
abundance: many
v_gene: TRBV5-1
j_gene: TRBJ1-5
CDR3nt: TGCGCCAGCAGCTTGGAAGGAGGGGGAAGCAATCAGCCCCAGCATTTT
CDR3aa: CASSLEGGGSNQPQHF

d_gene: -
abundance: many
v_gene: TRBV5-1
j_gene: TRBJ2-3
CDR3nt: TGCGCCAGCAACTTGGAAGATACGCAGTATTTT
CDR3aa: CASNLEDTQYF

d_gene: -
abundance: few
v_gene: TRBV27
j_gene: TRBJ2-1
CDR3nt: TGTGCCAGCAGTTTATCGGAGGGTTCTTCGCAGTTCTTC
CDR3aa: CASSLSEGSSQFF

d_gene: -
abundance: few
v_gene: TRBV10-2
j_gene: TRBJ1-1
CDR3nt: TGCGCCAGCAGTCCACAGGGATACACTGAAGCTTTCTTT
CDR3aa: CASSPQGYTEAFF

d_gene: -
abundance: -
v_gene: TRBV11-2
j_gene: TRBJ2-2
CDR3nt: TGTGCCAGCAGCCGCTATGCCGGGGAGCTGTTTTTT
CDR3aa: CASSRYAGELFF

d_gene: -
abundance: many
v_gene: TRBV27
j_gene: TRBJ2-2
CDR3nt: TGTGCCAGCAGTATCCCGGGCGCAGGCCGTTTCGGGGAGCTGTTTTTT
CDR3aa: CASSIPGAGRFGELFF

d_gene: -
abundance: many
v_gene: TRBV7-9
j_gene: TRBJ2-1
CDR3nt: TGTGCCAGCAGCGAGTCCTACAATGAGCAGTTCTTC
CDR3aa: CASSESYNEQFF

d_gene: -
abundance: many
v_gene: TRBV20-1
j_gene: TRBJ2-7
CDR3nt: TGCAGTGCTAGAAGGGACGCCTACGAGCAGTACTTC
CDR3aa: CSARRDAYEQYF

d_gene: TRBD1
abundance: few
v_gene: TRBV20-1
j_gene: TRBJ1-2
CDR3nt: TGCAGTGCTAGGGCCCGGGACAGGGGGGACTATGGCTACACCTTC
CDR3aa: CSARARDRGDYGYTF

d_gene: TRBD2
abundance: few
v_gene: TRBV7-9
j_gene: TRBJ2-7
CDR3nt: TGTGCCATCGGGACTAGCGGGCCCTACGAGCAGTACTTC
CDR3aa: CAIGTSGPYEQYF

d_gene: -
abundance: -
v_gene: TRBV3-1
j_gene: TRBJ1-2
CDR3nt: TGTGCCAGCAGCCGGTCGGCCGGACAGACCTATGGCTACACCTTC
CDR3aa: CASSRSAGQTYGYTF

d_gene: -
abundance: -
v_gene: TRBV28
j_gene: TRBJ1-1
CDR3nt: TGTGCCAGCAGTTTACTATGGAACACTGAAGCTTTCTTT
CDR3aa: CASSLLWNTEAFF

d_gene: -
abundance: once
v_gene: TRBV5-1
j_gene: TRBJ2-7
CDR3nt: TGCGCCAGCAGCTTGGTGACGGACACCTACGAGCAGTACTTC
CDR3aa: CASSLVTDTYEQYF

d_gene: -
abundance: many
v_gene: TRBV20-1
j_gene: TRBJ2-7
CDR3nt: TGCAGTGCTAGGCGACAGGTTGGAGAGCAGTACTTC
CDR3aa: CSARRQVGEQYF

d_gene: -
abundance: many
v_gene: TRBV20-1
j_gene: TRBJ1-1
CDR3nt: TGCAGTGCTAGAGATTCAGGCAGTGGCACTGAAGCTTTCTTT
CDR3aa: CSARDSGSGTEAFF

d_gene: -
abundance: -
v_gene: TRBV20-1
j_gene: TRBJ2-7
CDR3nt: TGCAGTGCTAGAGTTGGGGTCTACGAGCAGTACTTC
CDR3aa: CSARVGVYEQYF

d_gene: TRBD1
abundance: few
v_gene: TRBV6-2/TRBV6-3
j_gene: TRBJ2-6
CDR3nt: TGTGCCAGCACCAAATCCCGGTATGGGGACAGGGTCGTGATAGGCTCTGGGGCCAACGTCCTGACTTTC
CDR3aa: CASTKSRYGDRVVIGSGANVLTF

d_gene: -
abundance: many
v_gene: TRBV20-1
j_gene: TRBJ1-6
CDR3nt: TGCAGTGCTAGAGATCCGGATTATAATTCACCCCTCCACTTT
CDR3aa: CSARDPDYNSPLHF

d_gene: -
abundance: -
v_gene: TRBV14
j_gene: TRBJ2-1
CDR3nt: TGTGCCAGCAGCCAAGGCTGGAACAATGAGCAGTTCTTC
CDR3aa: CASSQGWNNEQFF

d_gene: TRBD1
abundance: -
v_gene: TRBV18
j_gene: TRBJ1-6
CDR3nt: TGTGCCAGCTCACCAGACAGGGTGACCTATAATTCACCCCTCCACTTT
CDR3aa: CASSPDRVTYNSPLHF

d_gene: TRBD1
abundance: many
v_gene: TRBV29-1
j_gene: TRBJ2-4
CDR3nt: TGCAGCGTTCTCGACAGGGAGAAAAACATTCAGTACTTC
CDR3aa: CSVLDREKNIQYF

d_gene: -
abundance: many
v_gene: TRBV10-3
j_gene: TRBJ1-5
CDR3nt: TGTGCCATCAGTGAGCAGTGGCTTAGCAATCAGCCCCAGCATTTT
CDR3aa: CAISEQWLSNQPQHF

d_gene: -
abundance: few
v_gene: TRBV7-6
j_gene: TRBJ2-3
CDR3nt: TGTGCCAGCAGCTCCCGAATTATAGATACGCAGTATTTT
CDR3aa: CASSSRIIDTQYF

d_gene: -
abundance: -
v_gene: TRBV7-9
j_gene: TRBJ2-7
CDR3nt: TGTGCCAGCAGCTTAGGGCGGCAGGGCCGGGGAGAGCAGTACTTC
CDR3aa: CASSLGRQGRGEQYF

d_gene: -
abundance: many
v_gene: TRBV25-1
j_gene: TRBJ1-1
CDR3nt: TGTGCCAGCAGTCCAGGGGAACAGGGTGAAGCTTTCTTT
CDR3aa: CASSPGEQGEAFF

d_gene: -
abundance: -
v_gene: TRBV5-1
j_gene: TRBJ1-4
CDR3nt: TGCGCCAGCAGCCCGGAACTACTACCTAATGAAAAACTGTTTTTT
CDR3aa: CASSPELLPNEKLFF

d_gene: TRBD1
abundance: many
v_gene: TRBV7-9
j_gene: TRBJ1-1
CDR3nt: TGTGCCAGCAGCCGACAGGGCAGGATGGGCACTGAAGCTTTCTTT
CDR3aa: CASSRQGRMGTEAFF

d_gene: -
abundance: many
v_gene: TRBV28
j_gene: TRBJ1-5
CDR3nt: TGTGCCAGCAGTTTTAGCAGGGGTGGACAGCCCCAGCATTTT
CDR3aa: CASSFSRGGQPQHF

d_gene: -
abundance: many
v_gene: TRBV5-1
j_gene: TRBJ1-5
CDR3nt: TGCGCCAGCTCCTCGGGGGTGAATCAGCCCCAGCATTTT
CDR3aa: CASSSGVNQPQHF

d_gene: -
abundance: few
v_gene: TRBV2
j_gene: TRBJ1-2
CDR3nt: TGTGCCAGCAGTGAAAGCCCTTCCAACTATGGCTACACCTTC
CDR3aa: CASSESPSNYGYTF

d_gene: -
abundance: -
v_gene: TRBV5-4
j_gene: TRBJ1-4
CDR3nt: TGTGCCAGCAGCTCCCGGACCGACAAAAATGAAAAACTGTTTTTT
CDR3aa: CASSSRTDKNEKLFF

d_gene: -
abundance: few
v_gene: TRBV11-2
j_gene: TRBJ2-2
CDR3nt: TGTGCCAGCAGCTTAGTGCCTACTAACACCGGGGAGCTGTTTTTT
CDR3aa: CASSLVPTNTGELFF

d_gene: TRBD1
abundance: few
v_gene: TRBV4-1
j_gene: TRBJ1-2
CDR3nt: TGCGCCAGCAGCCAAGTAAACAGGGGACCCTATGGCTACACCTTC
CDR3aa: CASSQVNRGPYGYTF

d_gene: -
abundance: many
v_gene: TRBV4-1
j_gene: TRBJ1-5
CDR3nt: TGCGCCAGCAGCCAAGTAGGGAATCAGCCCCAGCATTTT
CDR3aa: CASSQVGNQPQHF

d_gene: -
abundance: -
v_gene: TRBV10-2
j_gene: TRBJ1-2
CDR3nt: TGCGCCAGCAGTGCGGGGGGTCCGAACTATGGCTACACCTTC
CDR3aa: CASSAGGPNYGYTF

d_gene: -
abundance: few
v_gene: TRBV20-1
j_gene: TRBJ2-7
CDR3nt: TGCAGTGCTAGAGACCAGGGCCTTCCACAGCAGTACTTC
CDR3aa: CSARDQGLPQQYF

d_gene: TRBD1
abundance: medium-sized
v_gene: TRBV20-1
j_gene: TRBJ2-3
CDR3nt: TGCAGAGCCGGGACAGGGGGATCAGATACGCAGTATTTT
CDR3aa: CRAGTGGSDTQYF

d_gene: -
abundance: -
v_gene: TRBV3-1
j_gene: TRBJ1-6
CDR3nt: TGTGCCAGCAGCCAGCCCGGGGAAGGCTCACCCCTCCACTTT
CDR3aa: CASSQPGEGSPLHF

d_gene: -
abundance: -
v_gene: TRBV2
j_gene: TRBJ1-1
CDR3nt: TGTGCCAGCACTCAGGGGATTTTGACTGAAGCTTTCTTT
CDR3aa: CASTQGILTEAFF

d_gene: TRBD1
abundance: -
v_gene: TRBV5-1
j_gene: TRBJ1-1
CDR3nt: TGCGCCAGCGGTAGGGACAGAATGAACACTGAAGCTTTCTTT
CDR3aa: CASGRDRMNTEAFF

d_gene: -
abundance: many
v_gene: TRBV7-2
j_gene: TRBJ2-6
CDR3nt: TGTGCCAGCGTCAGGTCCTCTGGGGCCAACGTCCTGACTTTC
CDR3aa: CASVRSSGANVLTF

d_gene: -
abundance: -
v_gene: TRBV29-1
j_gene: TRBJ2-7
CDR3nt: TGCAGCGTCCGGGCCCCGACCTACGAGCAGTACTTC
CDR3aa: CSVRAPTYEQYF

d_gene: -
abundance: -
v_gene: TRBV28
j_gene: TRBJ2-1
CDR3nt: TGTGCCAGCAGTTTCCAGGTGGGGAATGAGCAGTTCTTC
CDR3aa: CASSFQVGNEQFF

d_gene: -
abundance: many
v_gene: TRBV7-6
j_gene: TRBJ2-1
CDR3nt: TGTGCCAGCAGCCGAGACGGAGGGTCCTACAATGAGCAGTTCTTC
CDR3aa: CASSRDGGSYNEQFF

d_gene: -
abundance: many
v_gene: TRBV3-1
j_gene: TRBJ2-5
CDR3nt: TGTGCCAGCAGCCAGGGCGGGCACGAAGAGACCCAGTACTTC
CDR3aa: CASSQGGHEETQYF